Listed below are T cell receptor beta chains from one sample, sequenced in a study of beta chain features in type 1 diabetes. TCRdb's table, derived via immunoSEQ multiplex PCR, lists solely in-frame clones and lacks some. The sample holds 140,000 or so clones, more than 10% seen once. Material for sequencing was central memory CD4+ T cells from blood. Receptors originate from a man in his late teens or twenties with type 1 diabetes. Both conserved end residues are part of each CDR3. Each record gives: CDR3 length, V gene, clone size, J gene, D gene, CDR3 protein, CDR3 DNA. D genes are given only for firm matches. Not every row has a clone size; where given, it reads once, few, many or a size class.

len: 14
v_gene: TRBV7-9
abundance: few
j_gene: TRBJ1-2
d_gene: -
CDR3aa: CASSFSRGDYGYTF
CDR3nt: TGTGCCAGCAGCTTCTCTAGAGGGGACTATGGCTACACCTTC

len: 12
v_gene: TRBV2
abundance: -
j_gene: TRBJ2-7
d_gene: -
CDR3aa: CASSDETEGQYF
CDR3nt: TGTGCCAGCAGTGACGAAACTGAGGGGCAGTACTTC

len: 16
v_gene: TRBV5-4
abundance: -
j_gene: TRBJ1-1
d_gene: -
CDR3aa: CASSPGGLMRNTEAFF
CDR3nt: TGTGCCAGCAGCCCAGGTGGACTCATGAGGAACACTGAAGCTTTCTTT

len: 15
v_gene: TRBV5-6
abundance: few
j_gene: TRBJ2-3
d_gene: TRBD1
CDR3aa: CASSPGTGGGDTQYF
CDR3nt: TGTGCCAGCAGCCCAGGGACAGGAGGAGGAGATACGCAGTATTTT

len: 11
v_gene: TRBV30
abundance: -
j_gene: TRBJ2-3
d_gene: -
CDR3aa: CAWTLGGTQYF
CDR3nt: TGTGCCTGGACCCTAGGGGGTACGCAGTATTTT

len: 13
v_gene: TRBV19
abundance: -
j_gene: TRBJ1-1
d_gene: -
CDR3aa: CATRDNMNTEAFF
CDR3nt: TGTGCCACTCGGGACAATATGAACACTGAAGCTTTCTTT

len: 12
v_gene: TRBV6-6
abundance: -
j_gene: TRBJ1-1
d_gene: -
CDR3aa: CASSSSGFEAFF
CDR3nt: TGTGCCAGCAGCTCCTCGGGATTTGAAGCTTTCTTT

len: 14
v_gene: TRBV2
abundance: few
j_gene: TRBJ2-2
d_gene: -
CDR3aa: CASSEGGDAGELFF
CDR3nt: TGTGCCAGCAGTGAAGGCGGAGACGCCGGGGAGCTGTTTTTT

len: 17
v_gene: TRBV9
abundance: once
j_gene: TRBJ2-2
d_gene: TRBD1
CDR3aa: CASSQSRGPGGTGELFF
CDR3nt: TGTGCCAGCAGCCAATCCAGGGGGCCCGGCGGGACCGGGGAGCTGTTTTTT

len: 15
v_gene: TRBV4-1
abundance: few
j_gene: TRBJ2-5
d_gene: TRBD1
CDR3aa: CASSHRDRGGETQYF
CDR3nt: TGCGCCAGCAGCCACCGGGACAGGGGGGGAGAGACCCAGTACTTC

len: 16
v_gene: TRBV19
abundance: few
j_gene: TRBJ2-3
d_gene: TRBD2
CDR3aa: CASSPAWDYYTDTQYF
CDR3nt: TGTGCCAGTAGTCCCGCCTGGGACTACTACACAGATACGCAGTATTTT

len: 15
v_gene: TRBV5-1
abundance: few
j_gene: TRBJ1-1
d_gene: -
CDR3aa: CASSSEGLGVTEAFF
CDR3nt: TGCGCCAGCAGCTCGGAGGGGTTAGGGGTTACTGAAGCTTTCTTT

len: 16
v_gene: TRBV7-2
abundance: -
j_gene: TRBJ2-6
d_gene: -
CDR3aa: CASSYNGVSGANVLTF
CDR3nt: TGTGCCAGCAGCTATAATGGGGTATCCGGGGCCAACGTCCTGACTTTC

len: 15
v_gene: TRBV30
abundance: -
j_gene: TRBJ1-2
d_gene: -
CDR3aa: CAWSGWETQANGYTF
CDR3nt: TGTGCCTGGAGCGGGTGGGAGACGCAGGCCAATGGCTACACCTTC

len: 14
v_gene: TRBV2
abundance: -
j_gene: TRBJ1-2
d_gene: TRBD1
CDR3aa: CASRTGGINYGYTF
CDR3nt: TGTGCCAGCAGGACAGGGGGCATCAACTATGGCTACACCTTC

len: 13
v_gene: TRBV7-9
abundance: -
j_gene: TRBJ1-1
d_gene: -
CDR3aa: CASSLSMNTEAFF
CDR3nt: TGTGCCAGCAGCTTATCGATGAACACTGAAGCTTTCTTT

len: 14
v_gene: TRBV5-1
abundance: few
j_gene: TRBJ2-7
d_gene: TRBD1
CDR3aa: CASSYAGTESEQYF
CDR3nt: TGCGCCAGCAGCTATGCCGGGACAGAAAGCGAGCAGTACTTC

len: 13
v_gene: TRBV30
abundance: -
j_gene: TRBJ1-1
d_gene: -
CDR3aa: CAWSVSLNTEAFF
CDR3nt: TGTGCCTGGAGTGTAAGTCTGAACACTGAAGCTTTCTTT

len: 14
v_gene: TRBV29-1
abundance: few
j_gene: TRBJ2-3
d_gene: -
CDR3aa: CSVEGTLRTDTQYF
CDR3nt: TGCAGCGTTGAAGGGACACTCCGCACAGATACGCAGTATTTT

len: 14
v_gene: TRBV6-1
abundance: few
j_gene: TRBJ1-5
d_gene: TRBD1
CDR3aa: CASTGTGLYQPQHF
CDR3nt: TGTGCCAGCACCGGGACAGGGCTTTATCAGCCCCAGCATTTT

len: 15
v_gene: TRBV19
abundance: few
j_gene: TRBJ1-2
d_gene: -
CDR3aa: CASRELRSSNYGYTF
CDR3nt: TGTGCCAGTAGAGAATTGAGATCGTCGAACTATGGCTACACCTTC

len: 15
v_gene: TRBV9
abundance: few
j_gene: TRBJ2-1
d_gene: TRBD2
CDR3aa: CASSVGLAERNEQFF
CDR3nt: TGTGCCAGCAGCGTGGGACTAGCGGAGCGCAATGAGCAGTTCTTC

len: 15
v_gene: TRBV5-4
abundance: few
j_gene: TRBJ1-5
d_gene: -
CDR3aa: CASSLGHGGNQPQHF
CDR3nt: TGTGCCAGCAGCTTGGGACATGGGGGCAATCAGCCCCAGCATTTT

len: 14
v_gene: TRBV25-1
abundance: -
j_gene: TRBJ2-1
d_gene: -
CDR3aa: CASNGGNTYNEQFF
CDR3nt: TGTGCCAGCAACGGGGGTAACACCTACAATGAGCAGTTCTTC

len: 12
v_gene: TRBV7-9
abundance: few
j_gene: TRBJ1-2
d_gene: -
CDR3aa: CASSPRRYGYTF
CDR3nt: TGTGCCAGCAGCCCCAGGCGGTATGGCTACACCTTC

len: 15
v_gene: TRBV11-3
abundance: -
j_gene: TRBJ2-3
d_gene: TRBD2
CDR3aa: CASSLTSTLADTQYF
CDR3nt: TGTGCCAGCAGCTTGACTAGCACATTGGCAGATACGCAGTATTTT

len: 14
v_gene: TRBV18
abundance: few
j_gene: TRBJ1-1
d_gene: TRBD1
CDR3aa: CASSPREGATEAFF
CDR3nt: TGTGCCAGCTCACCGAGGGAGGGGGCCACTGAAGCTTTCTTT

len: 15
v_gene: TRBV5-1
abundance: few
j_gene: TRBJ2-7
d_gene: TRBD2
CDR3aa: CASSLSGGPSYEQYF
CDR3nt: TGCGCCAGCAGCCTCAGCGGGGGGCCATCTTACGAGCAGTACTTC

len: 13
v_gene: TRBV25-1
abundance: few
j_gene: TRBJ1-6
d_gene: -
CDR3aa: CASSGRERAPLHF
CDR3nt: TGTGCCAGCAGTGGGCGGGAGCGAGCACCCCTCCACTTT

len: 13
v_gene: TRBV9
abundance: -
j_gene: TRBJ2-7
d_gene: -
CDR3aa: CASSDGYSYEQYF
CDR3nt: TGTGCCAGCAGCGACGGCTACTCCTACGAGCAGTACTTC

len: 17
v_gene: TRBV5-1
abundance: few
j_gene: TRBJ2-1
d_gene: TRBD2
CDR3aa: CASSLLAGGSSYNEQFF
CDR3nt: TGCGCCAGCAGCCTGCTAGCGGGGGGAAGCTCCTACAATGAGCAGTTCTTC

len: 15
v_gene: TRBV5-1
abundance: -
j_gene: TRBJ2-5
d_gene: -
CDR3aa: CASSLIGGDGETQYF
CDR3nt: TGCGCCAGCAGCTTGATTGGCGGGGATGGGGAGACCCAGTACTTC

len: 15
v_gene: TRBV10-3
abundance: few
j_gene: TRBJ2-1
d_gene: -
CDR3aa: CAISEPGTHRDEQFF
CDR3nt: TGTGCCATCAGTGAGCCCGGGACGCATAGGGATGAGCAGTTCTTC

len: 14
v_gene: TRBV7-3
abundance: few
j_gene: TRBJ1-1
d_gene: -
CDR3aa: CASSFRRLNTEAFF
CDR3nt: TGTGCCAGCAGCTTTAGACGGCTGAACACTGAAGCTTTCTTT

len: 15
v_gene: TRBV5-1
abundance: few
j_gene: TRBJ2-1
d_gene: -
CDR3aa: CASSLGGHPYNEQFF
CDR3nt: TGCGCCAGCAGCTTGGGGGGACACCCTTACAATGAGCAGTTCTTC

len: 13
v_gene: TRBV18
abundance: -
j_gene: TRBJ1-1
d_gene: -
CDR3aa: CASSLGGSTEAFF
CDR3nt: TGTGCCAGCTCACTTGGTGGGAGCACTGAAGCTTTCTTT

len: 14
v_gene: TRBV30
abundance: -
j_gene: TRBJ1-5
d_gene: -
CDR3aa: CAWRPKVSNQPQHF
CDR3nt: TGTGCCTGGAGGCCCAAAGTTAGCAATCAGCCCCAGCATTTT

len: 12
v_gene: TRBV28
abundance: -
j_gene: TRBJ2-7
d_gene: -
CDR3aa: CASSLGPLAQYF
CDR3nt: TGTGCCAGCAGTCTAGGACCTCTGGCGCAGTACTTC

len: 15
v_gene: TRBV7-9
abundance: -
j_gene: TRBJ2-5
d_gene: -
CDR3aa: CASRVPGTGLETQYF
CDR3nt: TGTGCCAGCAGGGTCCCCGGGACCGGGCTAGAGACCCAGTACTTC

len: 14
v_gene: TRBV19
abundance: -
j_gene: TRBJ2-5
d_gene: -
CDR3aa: CASSLGTAQETQYF
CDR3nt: TGTGCCAGTAGTCTAGGGACGGCCCAAGAGACCCAGTACTTC

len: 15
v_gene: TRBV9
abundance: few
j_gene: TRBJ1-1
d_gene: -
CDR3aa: CASSVGMKGTGEAFF
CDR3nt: TGTGCCAGCAGCGTAGGCATGAAAGGAACAGGTGAAGCTTTCTTT

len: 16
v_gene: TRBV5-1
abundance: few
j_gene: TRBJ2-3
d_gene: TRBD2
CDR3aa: CASSLVGLAATDTQYF
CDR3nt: TGCGCCAGCAGCTTGGTAGGTCTAGCGGCCACAGATACGCAGTATTTT

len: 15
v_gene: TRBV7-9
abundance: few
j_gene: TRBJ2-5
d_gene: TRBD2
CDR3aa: CAHTPGSGGQETQYF
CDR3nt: TGTGCCCACACCCCCGGTAGCGGGGGACAAGAGACCCAGTACTTC

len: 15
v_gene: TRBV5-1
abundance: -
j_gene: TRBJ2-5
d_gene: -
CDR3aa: CASSPHTAGQETQYF
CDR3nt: TGCGCCAGCAGCCCACACACTGCAGGGCAAGAGACCCAGTACTTC

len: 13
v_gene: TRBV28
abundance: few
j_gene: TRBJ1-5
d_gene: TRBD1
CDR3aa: CASQGQGGQPQHF
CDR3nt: TGTGCCAGCCAGGGGCAGGGGGGCCAGCCCCAGCATTTT

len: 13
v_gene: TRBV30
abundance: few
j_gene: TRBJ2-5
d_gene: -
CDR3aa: CAWSLGGAGTQYF
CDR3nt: TGTGCCTGGAGTCTAGGTGGGGCGGGGACCCAGTACTTC

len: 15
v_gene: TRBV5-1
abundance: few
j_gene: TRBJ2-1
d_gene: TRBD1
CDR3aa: CASDLSGGSYNEQFF
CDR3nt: TGCGCCAGCGATCTGTCAGGGGGCTCCTACAATGAGCAGTTCTTC

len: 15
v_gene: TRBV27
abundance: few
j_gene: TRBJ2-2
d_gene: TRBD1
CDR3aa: CASSRRTGGIEELFF
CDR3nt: TGTGCCAGTTCTCGTCGGACAGGGGGCATCGAGGAGCTGTTTTTT